This T cell receptor (beta chain) was retrieved from a study of cytomegalovirus exposure and HLA in healthy donors. Profiling relied on immunoSEQ multiplex PCR, and the TCRdb table lists in-frame clones only, not all of them. There are over 200,000 clones in the sample; around 87% occur only once, and roughly 2% lies in the top ten. The ends lost 3 bases at V and 1 base at J; junction bases unmatched: 10. CDR1 and CDR2 from the germline V gene are SGHVS and FNYEAQ. The CDR3 loop spans 17 amino acids. The sequence derives from a woman aged 18 to 35 in good health and CMV-seropositive. Sequencing was carried out using PBMCs. V is TRBV7-6 and J is TRBJ2-3; TRBD2 agrees at 7 bases. The CDR3 reads CASSFRPVLAGTDTQYF. DNA of the CDR3: TGTGCCAGCAGCTTTAGGCCTGTGCTAGCGGGCACAGATACGCAGTATTTT.